These T cell receptor beta chains were read from a single sample in a study of blood T cells in healthy people across ages. TCRdb analysed the 5' RACE reads with MiXCR anew, one entry per CDR3 protein. Among some 800,000 distinct CDR3 sequences, 25% were seen once, and the ten largest hold under 4.5%. In addition, the sample was reused for a study of T cells of mothers and their children.

The sample comprised blood. These receptor sequences come from a boy younger than 18 in good health. The CDR3 runs from the conserved cysteine through the conserved F or W. The D gene is left open where the match is weak. Only part of the rows carry a size: once, few, many, or a class if the clone is expanded.

j_call v_call d_call clone_size cdr3_aa cdr3_nt
TRBJ2-1 TRBV7-2 TRBD1 . CASSLRDREGNEQFF TGTGCCAGCAGCCTCCGGGACAGGGAAGGCAATGAGCAGTTCTTC
TRBJ2-6 TRBV3-1 . few CASSQKTVSGANVLTF TGTGCCAGCAGCCAAAAAACAGTCTCTGGGGCCAACGTCCTGACTTTC
TRBJ1-1 TRBV20-1 TRBD1 once CSATGGTERTEAFF TGCAGTGCTACAGGGGGCACGGAACGCACTGAAGCTTTCTTT
TRBJ2-6 TRBV29-1 . . CSVWVAGANVLTF TGCAGCGTTTGGGTTGCGGGGGCCAACGTCCTGACTTTC
TRBJ2-5 TRBV29-1 . few CSAVLMGAVETQYF TGCAGCGCCGTACTCATGGGGGCCGTAGAGACCCAGTACTTC
TRBJ2-1 TRBV14 . . CASSQLGASSYNEQFF TGTGCCAGCAGCCAACTTGGGGCCAGCTCCTACAATGAGCAGTTCTTC
TRBJ2-1 TRBV3-1 TRBD2 few CAILEGTSLFF TGTGCCATCTTGGAAGGGACTAGTCTGTTCTTC
TRBJ1-3 TRBV20-1 . . CSASGDAGNTIYF TGCAGTGCTAGCGGGGACGCTGGAAACACCATATATTTT
TRBJ2-4 TRBV7-2 . few CASSLETPGPAKNIQYF TGTGCCAGCAGCTTAGAGACCCCCGGACCGGCCAAAAACATTCAGTACTTC
TRBJ2-1 TRBV12-3/TRBV12-4 . . CASSFFEQFF TGTGCCAGCAGTTTCTTTGAGCAGTTCTTC
TRBJ2-1 TRBV12-3/TRBV12-4 . few CASSFFALAYNEQFF TGTGCCAGCAGTTTCTTTGCGTTGGCCTACAATGAGCAGTTCTTC
TRBJ2-3 TRBV7-3 TRBD1 . CASSLIGDRDTQYF TGTGCCAGCAGCTTAATAGGGGACAGAGATACGCAGTATTTT
TRBJ1-2 TRBV27 . few CASSFRTGSNYGYTF TGTGCCAGCAGTTTCCGGACGGGCTCTAACTATGGCTACACCTTC
TRBJ2-3 TRBV20-1 . . CSARPPADTQYF TGCAGTGCTCGTCCTCCCGCAGATACGCAGTATTTT
TRBJ1-2 TRBV20-1 . . CSARDNGEHYGYTF TGCAGTGCTAGAGATAATGGGGAACACTATGGCTACACCTTC
TRBJ2-2 TRBV7-9 . few CASSFPTESQNTGELFF TGTGCCAGCAGCTTCCCAACAGAGTCTCAGAACACCGGGGAGCTGTTTTTT
TRBJ2-7 TRBV6-2/TRBV6-3 TRBD1 few CASSYPTTGNNEQYF TGTGCCAGCAGTTACCCCACGACAGGGAACAACGAGCAGTACTTC
TRBJ2-3 TRBV7-9 . few CASSLVIAVDTDTQYF TGTGCCAGCAGCTTAGTTATAGCGGTAGACACAGATACGCAGTATTTT
TRBJ2-7 TRBV20-1 TRBD2 . CSASSGRIDYEQYF TGCAGTGCTAGCAGCGGGAGGATAGACTACGAGCAGTACTTC
TRBJ2-5 TRBV20-1 TRBD2 . CSAREAGLLRETQYF TGCAGTGCCCGGGAGGCGGGCCTCCTCAGGGAGACCCAGTACTTC
TRBJ2-1 TRBV4-3 TRBD2 . CASSQDLRGGSYNEQFF TGCGCCAGCAGCCAAGATCTTCGCGGGGGCTCCTACAATGAGCAGTTCTTC
TRBJ1-4 TRBV21-1 . . CASSKAVDTNEKLFF TGTGCCAGCAGCAAAGCCGTGGACACTAATGAAAAACTGTTTTTT
TRBJ2-1 TRBV7-9 . . CASSLARGDNEQFF TGTGCCAGCAGCTTAGCGCGGGGAGACAATGAGCAGTTCTTC
TRBJ2-5 TRBV5-6 TRBD1 few CASRTTGDQETQYF TGTGCCAGCAGAACCACAGGGGACCAAGAGACCCAGTACTTC
TRBJ2-7 TRBV29-1 . . CSVGISSPGGYEQYF TGCAGCGTTGGGATCTCCAGTCCCGGCGGGTACGAGCAGTACTTC
TRBJ2-3 TRBV5-6 . . CASSLIGIDTQYF TGTGCCAGCAGCTTAATAGGGATAGATACGCAGTATTTT
TRBJ1-1 TRBV21-1 . . CASSKALGRLWWTEAFF TGTGCCAGCAGCAAAGCGCTAGGCAGGCTGTGGTGGACTGAAGCTTTCTTT
TRBJ2-7 TRBV20-1 . few CSAITYEQYF TGCAGTGCTATTACCTACGAGCAGTACTTC